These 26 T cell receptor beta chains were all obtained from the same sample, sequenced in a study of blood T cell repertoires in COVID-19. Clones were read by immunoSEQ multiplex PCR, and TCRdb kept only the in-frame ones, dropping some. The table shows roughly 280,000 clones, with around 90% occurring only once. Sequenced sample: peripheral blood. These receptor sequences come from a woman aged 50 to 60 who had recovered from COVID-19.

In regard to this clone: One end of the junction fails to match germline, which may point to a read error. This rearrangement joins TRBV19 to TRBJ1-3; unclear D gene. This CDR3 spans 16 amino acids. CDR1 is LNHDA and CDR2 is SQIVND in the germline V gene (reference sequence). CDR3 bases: TGTGCCAGTAGTCAGGCCGTGGGCCCCTCTGGAAACACCGTATATTTT. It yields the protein CASSQAVGPSGNTVYF.

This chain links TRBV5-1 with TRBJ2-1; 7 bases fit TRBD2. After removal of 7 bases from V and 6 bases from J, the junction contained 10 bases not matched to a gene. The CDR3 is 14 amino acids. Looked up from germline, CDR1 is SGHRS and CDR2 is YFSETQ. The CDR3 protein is CASGRVALSNEQFF. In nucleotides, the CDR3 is TGCGCCAGCGGGAGGGTAGCCCTCTCCAATGAGCAGTTCTTC.

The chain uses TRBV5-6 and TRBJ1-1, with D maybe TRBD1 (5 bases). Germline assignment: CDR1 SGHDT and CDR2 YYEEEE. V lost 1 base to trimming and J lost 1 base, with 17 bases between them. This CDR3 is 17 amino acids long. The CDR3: CASSLLGADYTNTEAFF. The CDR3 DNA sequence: TGTGCCAGCAGCTTGTTAGGGGCGGACTACACGAACACTGAAGCTTTCTTT. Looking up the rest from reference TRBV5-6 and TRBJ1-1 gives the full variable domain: DAGVTQSPTHLIKTRGQQVTLRCSPKSGHDTVSWYQQALGQGPQFIFQYYEEEERQRGNFPDRFSGHQFPNYSSELNVNALLLGDSALYLCASSLLGADYTNTEAFFGQGTRLTVV.

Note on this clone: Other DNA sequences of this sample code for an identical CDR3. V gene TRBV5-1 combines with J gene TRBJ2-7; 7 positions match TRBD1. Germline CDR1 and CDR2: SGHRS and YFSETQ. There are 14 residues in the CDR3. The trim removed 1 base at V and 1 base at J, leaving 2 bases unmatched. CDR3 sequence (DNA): TGCGCCAGCAGCTTGAGACAGGGTTCCTACGAGCAGTACTTC. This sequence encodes CASSLRQGSYEQYF.

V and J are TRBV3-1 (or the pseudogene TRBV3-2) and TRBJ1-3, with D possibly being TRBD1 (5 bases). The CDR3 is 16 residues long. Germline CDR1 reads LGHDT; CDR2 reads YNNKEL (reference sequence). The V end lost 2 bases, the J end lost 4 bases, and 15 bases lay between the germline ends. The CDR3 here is CASSQFSSGSGNTIYF. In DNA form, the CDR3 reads TGTGCCAGCAGCCAATTTTCTTCAGGGTCGGGAAACACCATATATTTT.

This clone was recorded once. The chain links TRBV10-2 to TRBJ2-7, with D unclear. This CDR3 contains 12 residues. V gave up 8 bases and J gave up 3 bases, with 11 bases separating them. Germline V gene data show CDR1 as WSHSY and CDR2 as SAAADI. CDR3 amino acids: CASGLGYYEQYF. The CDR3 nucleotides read TGCGCCAGCGGCCTCGGGTACTACGAGCAGTACTTC.

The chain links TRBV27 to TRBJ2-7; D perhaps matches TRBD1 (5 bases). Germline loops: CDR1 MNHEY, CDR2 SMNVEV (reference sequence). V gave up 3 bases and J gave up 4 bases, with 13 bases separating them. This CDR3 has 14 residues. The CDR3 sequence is CASSFLGAIYEQYF. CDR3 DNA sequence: TGTGCCAGCAGTTTTCTTGGGGCAATATACGAGCAGTACTTC.

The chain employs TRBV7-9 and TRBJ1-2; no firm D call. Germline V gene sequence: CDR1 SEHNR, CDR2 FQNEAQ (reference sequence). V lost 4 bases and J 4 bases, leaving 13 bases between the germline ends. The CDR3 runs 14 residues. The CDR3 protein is CASSYRTGSYGYTF. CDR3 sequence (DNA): TGTGCCAGCAGCTACCGGACGGGATCCTATGGCTACACCTTC.

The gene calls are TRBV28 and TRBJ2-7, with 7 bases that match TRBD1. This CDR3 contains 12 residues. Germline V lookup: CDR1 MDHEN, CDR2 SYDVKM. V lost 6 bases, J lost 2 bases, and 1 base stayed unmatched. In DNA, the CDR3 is TGTGCCAGCAGACAGGGGCCCTACGAGCAGTACTTC. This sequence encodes CASRQGPYEQYF.

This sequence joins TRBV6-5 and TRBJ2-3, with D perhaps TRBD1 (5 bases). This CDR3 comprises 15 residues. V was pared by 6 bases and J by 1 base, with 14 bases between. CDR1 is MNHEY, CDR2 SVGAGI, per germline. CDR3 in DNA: TGTGCCAGCAGCCTCAGGGAATTGGGCACAGATACGCAGTATTTT. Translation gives CASSLRELGTDTQYF.

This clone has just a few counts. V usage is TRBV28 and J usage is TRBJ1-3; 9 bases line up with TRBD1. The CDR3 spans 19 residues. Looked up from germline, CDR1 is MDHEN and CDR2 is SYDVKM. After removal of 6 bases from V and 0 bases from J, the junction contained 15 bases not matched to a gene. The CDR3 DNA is TGTGCCAGCAGGTCCGGGACAGGGATGATTAGTTTCTCTGGAAACACCATATATTTT. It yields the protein CASRSGTGMISFSGNTIYF.

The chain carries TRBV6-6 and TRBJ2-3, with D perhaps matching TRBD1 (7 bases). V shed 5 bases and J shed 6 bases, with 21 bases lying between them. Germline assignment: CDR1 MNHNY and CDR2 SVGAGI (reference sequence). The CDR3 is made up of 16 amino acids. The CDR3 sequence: CASSLNRGGLKDTQYF. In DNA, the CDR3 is TGTGCCAGCAGTCTAAACAGGGGAGGCTTGAAGGATACGCAGTATTTT.

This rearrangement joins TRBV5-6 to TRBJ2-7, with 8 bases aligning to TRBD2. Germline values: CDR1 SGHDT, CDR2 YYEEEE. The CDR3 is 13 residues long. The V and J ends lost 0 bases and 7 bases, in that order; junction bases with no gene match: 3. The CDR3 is CASSLVVAGEQYF. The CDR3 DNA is TGTGCCAGCAGCTTGGTAGTAGCGGGGGAGCAGTACTTC.

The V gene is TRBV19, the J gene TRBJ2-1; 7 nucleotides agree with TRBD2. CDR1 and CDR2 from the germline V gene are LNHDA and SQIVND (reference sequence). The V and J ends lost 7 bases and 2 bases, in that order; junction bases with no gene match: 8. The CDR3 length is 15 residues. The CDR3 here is CASTPPGLPYNEQFF. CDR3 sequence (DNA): TGTGCCAGTACTCCCCCGGGACTACCCTACAATGAGCAGTTCTTC.

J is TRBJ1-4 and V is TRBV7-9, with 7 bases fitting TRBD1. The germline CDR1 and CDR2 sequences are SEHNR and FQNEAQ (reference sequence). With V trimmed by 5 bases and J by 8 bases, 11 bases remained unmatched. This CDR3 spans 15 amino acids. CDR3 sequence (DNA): TGTGCCAGCAGCCCCCCCGTAGGGGGCAACGAAAAACTGTTTTTT. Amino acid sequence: CASSPPVGGNEKLFF.

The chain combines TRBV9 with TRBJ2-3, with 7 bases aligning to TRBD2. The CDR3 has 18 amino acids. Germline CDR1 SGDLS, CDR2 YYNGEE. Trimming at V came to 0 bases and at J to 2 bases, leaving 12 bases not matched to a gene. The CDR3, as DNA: TGTGCCAGCAGCGTAGGGGGGTCAAGCGGGACTATCACAGATACGCAGTATTTT. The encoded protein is CASSVGGSSGTITDTQYF.

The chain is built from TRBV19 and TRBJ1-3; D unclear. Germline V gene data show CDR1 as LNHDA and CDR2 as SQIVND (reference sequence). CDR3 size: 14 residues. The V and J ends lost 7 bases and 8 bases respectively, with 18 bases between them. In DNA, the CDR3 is TGTGCCAGTAAGGAGATCTTGACTTCGCACACCATATATTTT. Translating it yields CASKEILTSHTIYF.

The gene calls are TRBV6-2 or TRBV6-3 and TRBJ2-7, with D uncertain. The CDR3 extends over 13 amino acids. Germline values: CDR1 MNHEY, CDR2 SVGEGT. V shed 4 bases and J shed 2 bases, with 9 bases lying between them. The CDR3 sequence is CASSSQLTYEQYF. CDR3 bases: TGTGCCAGCAGTTCCCAACTAACCTACGAGCAGTACTTC.

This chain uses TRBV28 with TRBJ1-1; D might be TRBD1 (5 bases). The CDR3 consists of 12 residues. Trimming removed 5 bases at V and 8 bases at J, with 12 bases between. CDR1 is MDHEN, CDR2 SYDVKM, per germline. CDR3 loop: CASSIGALEAFF. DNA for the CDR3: TGTGCCAGCAGTATAGGGGCGTTAGAAGCTTTCTTT.

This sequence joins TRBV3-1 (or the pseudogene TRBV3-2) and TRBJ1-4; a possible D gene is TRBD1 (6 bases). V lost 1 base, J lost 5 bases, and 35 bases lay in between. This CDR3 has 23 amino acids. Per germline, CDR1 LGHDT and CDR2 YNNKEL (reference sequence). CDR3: CASSQVDPTTGTLVLALNEKLFF. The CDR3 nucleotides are TGTGCCAGCAGCCAAGTGGACCCTACTACAGGGACCCTAGTACTCGCGTTAAATGAAAAACTGTTTTTT.

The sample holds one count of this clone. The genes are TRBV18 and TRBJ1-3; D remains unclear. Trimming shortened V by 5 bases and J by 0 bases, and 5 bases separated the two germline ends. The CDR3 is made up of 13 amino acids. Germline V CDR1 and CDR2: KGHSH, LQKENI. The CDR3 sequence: CASSTNSGNTIYF. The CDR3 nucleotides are TGTGCCAGCTCAACAAACTCTGGAAACACCATATATTTT.

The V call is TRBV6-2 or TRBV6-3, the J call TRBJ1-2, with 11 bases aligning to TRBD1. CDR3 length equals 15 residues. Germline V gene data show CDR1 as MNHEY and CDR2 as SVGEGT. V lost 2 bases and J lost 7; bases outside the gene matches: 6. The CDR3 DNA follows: TGTGCCAGCAGTTACCGAGGACAGGGGGCGATTGGCTACACCTTC. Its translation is CASSYRGQGAIGYTF.

The CDR3 nucleotides read TGCGCCAGCAGCCAAGCGCGGGGGGGCTTAAGGGAGCAGTTCTTC. Translated, it gives CASSQARGGLREQFF. The genes are TRBV4-1 and TRBJ2-1; 9 nucleotides line up with TRBD2. The CDR3 runs 15 residues. CDR1 and CDR2 (germline): MGHRA, YSYEKL. After removal of 1 base from V and 10 bases from J, the junction contained 8 bases not matched to a gene.

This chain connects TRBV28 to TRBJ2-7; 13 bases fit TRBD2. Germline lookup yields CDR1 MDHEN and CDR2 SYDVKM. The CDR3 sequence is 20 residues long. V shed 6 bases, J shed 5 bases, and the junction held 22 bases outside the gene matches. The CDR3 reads CASRTRIRLAGGGKTDEQYF. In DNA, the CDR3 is TGTGCCAGCAGGACCCGAATACGACTAGCGGGAGGTGGAAAAACAGACGAGCAGTACTTC.

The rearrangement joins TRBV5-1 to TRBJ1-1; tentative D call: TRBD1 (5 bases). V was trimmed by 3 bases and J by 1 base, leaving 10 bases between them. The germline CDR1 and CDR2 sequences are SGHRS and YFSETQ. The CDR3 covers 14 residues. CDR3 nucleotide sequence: TGCGCCAGCAGCTGGGGCAAACCGAACACTGAAGCTTTCTTT. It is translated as CASSWGKPNTEAFF.

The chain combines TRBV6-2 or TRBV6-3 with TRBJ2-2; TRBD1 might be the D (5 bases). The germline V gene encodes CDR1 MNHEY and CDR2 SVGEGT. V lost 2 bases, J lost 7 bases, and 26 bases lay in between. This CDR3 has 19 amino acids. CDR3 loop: CASSYRSSAGRLKSGELFF. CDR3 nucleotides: TGTGCCAGCAGTTACCGCTCGTCGGCAGGGCGCCTCAAGAGCGGGGAGCTGTTTTTT.